Listed below are T cell receptor beta chains from one sample, sequenced in a study of beta chain features in type 1 diabetes. Some clones are missing from TCRdb's copy, which holds only in-frame ones; the method was immunoSEQ multiplex PCR. This table has roughly 350,000 clones, over 8.5% appearing once. The specimen was central memory CD4+ T cells from blood. These receptors came from a man aged 25 to 45 with type 1 diabetes. Both conserved end residues are part of each CDR3. Each record gives: CDR3 protein, CDR3 DNA, V gene, J gene, D gene, clone size. A D gene is named only where the DNA matches it firmly. For some rows the clone size is stated as once, few or many, or as a class when expanded; others skip it.

CDR3aa: CASSLGQGTYNEQFF; CDR3nt: TGTGCCAGCAGCCTCGGACAGGGCACGTACAATGAGCAGTTCTTC; v_gene: TRBV28; j_gene: TRBJ2-1; d_gene: TRBD1; abundance: NA
CDR3aa: CASTPLYHGYTF; CDR3nt: TGTGCCAGCACCCCCCTCTACCATGGCTACACCTTC; v_gene: TRBV6-6; j_gene: TRBJ1-2; d_gene: NA; abundance: NA
CDR3aa: CASSLAGAYEQYF; CDR3nt: TGTGCCAGCAGCTTAGCGGGAGCCTACGAGCAGTACTTC; v_gene: TRBV7-9; j_gene: TRBJ2-7; d_gene: NA; abundance: many
CDR3aa: CASSSGTVGTEAFF; CDR3nt: TGTGCCAGCAGCTCAGGGACAGTGGGGACTGAAGCTTTCTTT; v_gene: TRBV6-6; j_gene: TRBJ1-1; d_gene: TRBD1; abundance: NA
CDR3aa: CATSREQGAGRQETQYF; CDR3nt: TGTGCCACCAGCAGAGAGCAGGGGGCGGGTCGCCAAGAGACCCAGTACTTC; v_gene: TRBV15; j_gene: TRBJ2-5; d_gene: TRBD1; abundance: NA
CDR3aa: CASSFGSRNTIYF; CDR3nt: TGTGCCAGCAGCTTTGGGTCGAGAAACACCATATATTTT; v_gene: TRBV5-4; j_gene: TRBJ1-3; d_gene: NA; abundance: many
CDR3aa: CASSLAGGPRSPDTQYF; CDR3nt: TGCGCCAGCAGCTTGGCGGGAGGGCCTCGTTCCCCAGATACGCAGTATTTT; v_gene: TRBV5-1; j_gene: TRBJ2-3; d_gene: TRBD2; abundance: NA
CDR3aa: CASSSTVVPGDEQYF; CDR3nt: TGTGCCAGCAGCAGTACCGTCGTACCGGGCGACGAGCAGTACTTC; v_gene: TRBV4-2; j_gene: TRBJ2-7; d_gene: NA; abundance: few
CDR3aa: CASRRDNEQFF; CDR3nt: TGTGCCAGCAGGCGAGACAATGAGCAGTTCTTC; v_gene: TRBV28; j_gene: TRBJ2-1; d_gene: NA; abundance: many
CDR3aa: CASSRTTGSSYGYTF; CDR3nt: TGTGCCAGCAGCCGGACAACAGGGTCTAGCTATGGCTACACCTTC; v_gene: TRBV7-9; j_gene: TRBJ1-2; d_gene: NA; abundance: few
CDR3aa: CASSSFLAGGPDTQYF; CDR3nt: TGTGCCAGCAGCTCCTTTTTAGCGGGAGGACCAGATACGCAGTATTTT; v_gene: TRBV5-4; j_gene: TRBJ2-3; d_gene: TRBD2; abundance: NA
CDR3aa: CASSLNGLEGAFF; CDR3nt: TGCGCCAGCAGCTTGAACGGCCTGGAGGGCGCTTTCTTT; v_gene: TRBV5-1; j_gene: TRBJ1-1; d_gene: NA; abundance: many
CDR3aa: CASSQDYGTSGSGELFF; CDR3nt: TGCGCCAGCAGCCAAGATTATGGGACTAGCGGGAGCGGGGAGCTGTTTTTT; v_gene: TRBV4-3; j_gene: TRBJ2-2; d_gene: TRBD2; abundance: NA
CDR3aa: CAWSTTGLARGYTF; CDR3nt: TGTGCCTGGAGTACGACAGGGCTCGCCCGGGGCTACACCTTC; v_gene: TRBV30; j_gene: TRBJ1-2; d_gene: TRBD1; abundance: NA
CDR3aa: CASSGGGGGYNSPLHF; CDR3nt: TGTGCCAGCAGCGGGGGCGGGGGCGGCTATAATTCACCCCTCCACTTT; v_gene: TRBV5-4; j_gene: TRBJ1-6; d_gene: NA; abundance: NA
CDR3aa: CASSPRLVVETQYF; CDR3nt: TGTGCCAGCAGTCCACGACTAGTAGTAGAGACCCAGTACTTC; v_gene: TRBV6-6; j_gene: TRBJ2-5; d_gene: NA; abundance: NA
CDR3aa: CASRDRRTRIYEQYF; CDR3nt: TGTGCCAGCAGAGACCGTCGGACACGAATCTACGAGCAGTACTTC; v_gene: TRBV6-6; j_gene: TRBJ2-7; d_gene: NA; abundance: NA
CDR3aa: CASSHLRLASVNEQFF; CDR3nt: TGTGCCAGTAGTCACCTCCGACTAGCGTCGGTCAATGAGCAGTTCTTC; v_gene: TRBV19; j_gene: TRBJ2-1; d_gene: TRBD2; abundance: few
CDR3aa: CASSLSPGIQTEAFF; CDR3nt: TGTGCCAGCAGCTTGTCTCCCGGGATACAAACTGAAGCTTTCTTT; v_gene: TRBV5-5; j_gene: TRBJ1-1; d_gene: NA; abundance: few
CDR3aa: CASRGGWGGNEQFF; CDR3nt: TGTGCCAGCAGAGGGGGTTGGGGTGGCAATGAGCAGTTCTTC; v_gene: TRBV27; j_gene: TRBJ2-1; d_gene: NA; abundance: few
CDR3aa: CASSSFSLTNNEQFF; CDR3nt: TGTGCCAGCAGTTCCTTCTCCCTGACTAACAATGAGCAGTTCTTC; v_gene: TRBV28; j_gene: TRBJ2-1; d_gene: NA; abundance: few
CDR3aa: CASSGYIGETQYF; CDR3nt: TGTGCCAGCAGTGGGTACATTGGGGAGACCCAGTACTTC; v_gene: TRBV7-8; j_gene: TRBJ2-5; d_gene: NA; abundance: few
CDR3aa: CASSLVGVGETQYF; CDR3nt: TGTGCCAGCAGCTTGGTGGGGGTCGGGGAGACCCAGTACTTC; v_gene: TRBV5-8; j_gene: TRBJ2-5; d_gene: NA; abundance: NA
CDR3aa: CASSPGPGYYGYTF; CDR3nt: TGTGCCAGCAGCCCCGGACCAGGGTACTATGGCTACACCTTC; v_gene: TRBV7-2; j_gene: TRBJ1-2; d_gene: NA; abundance: many
CDR3aa: CASSAGLAGVGNEQFF; CDR3nt: TGTGCCAGCAGCGCGGGACTAGCGGGAGTTGGCAATGAGCAGTTCTTC; v_gene: TRBV5-5; j_gene: TRBJ2-1; d_gene: TRBD2; abundance: NA
CDR3aa: CASSGGRARGEQFF; CDR3nt: TGTGCCAGCAGTGGCGGGAGGGCGAGAGGTGAGCAGTTCTTC; v_gene: TRBV28; j_gene: TRBJ2-1; d_gene: TRBD2; abundance: NA
CDR3aa: CASSPQGLAGGVNEQFF; CDR3nt: TGTGCCAGCAGTCCCCAGGGACTAGCGGGAGGAGTCAATGAGCAGTTCTTC; v_gene: TRBV28; j_gene: TRBJ2-1; d_gene: TRBD2; abundance: many
CDR3aa: CASEGGIPQYF; CDR3nt: TGTGCCAGTGAGGGGGGGATACCCCAGTACTTC; v_gene: TRBV10-3; j_gene: TRBJ2-5; d_gene: NA; abundance: NA
CDR3aa: CASSSTGGSETQYF; CDR3nt: TGTGCCAGCAGTTCGACAGGGGGCTCGGAGACCCAGTACTTC; v_gene: TRBV6-5; j_gene: TRBJ2-5; d_gene: TRBD1; abundance: NA
CDR3aa: CASSLEGPNPPDTQYF; CDR3nt: TGTGCCAGCAGCTTAGAGGGGCCGAACCCACCCGATACGCAGTATTTT; v_gene: TRBV7-6; j_gene: TRBJ2-3; d_gene: NA; abundance: NA
CDR3aa: CASSTQLAGAADTQYF; CDR3nt: TGTGCCAGCAGCACCCAACTAGCGGGAGCAGCGGATACGCAGTATTTT; v_gene: TRBV5-4; j_gene: TRBJ2-3; d_gene: TRBD2; abundance: NA
CDR3aa: CASSQGPRFTDTQYF; CDR3nt: TGCGCCAGCAGCCAAGGACCCCGATTCACAGATACGCAGTATTTT; v_gene: TRBV4-3; j_gene: TRBJ2-3; d_gene: NA; abundance: NA
CDR3aa: CASSLPQNYRGQQFF; CDR3nt: TGTGCCAGCAGTCTACCCCAAAACTACAGGGGTCAACAGTTCTTC; v_gene: TRBV28; j_gene: TRBJ2-1; d_gene: TRBD1; abundance: NA
CDR3aa: CASSTGGGGYEKLFF; CDR3nt: TGTGCCAGCAGCACCGGAGGGGGCGGGTATGAAAAACTGTTTTTT; v_gene: TRBV28; j_gene: TRBJ1-4; d_gene: TRBD1; abundance: many
CDR3aa: CASSLNRDRHGETQYF; CDR3nt: TGTGCCAGCAGCTTAAACAGGGACCGCCATGGAGAGACCCAGTACTTC; v_gene: TRBV7-2; j_gene: TRBJ2-5; d_gene: NA; abundance: few
CDR3aa: CASSGTNQPQHF; CDR3nt: TGTGCCAGCAGCGGGACCAATCAGCCCCAGCATTTT; v_gene: TRBV6-6; j_gene: TRBJ1-5; d_gene: NA; abundance: few
CDR3aa: CASIDRAPPDTQYF; CDR3nt: TGTGCCAGCATAGACAGGGCCCCTCCAGATACGCAGTATTTT; v_gene: TRBV6-6; j_gene: TRBJ2-3; d_gene: TRBD1; abundance: NA
CDR3aa: CASSPRTSGGLEQYF; CDR3nt: TGTGCCAGCAGTCCCCGGACTAGCGGGGGGCTCGAGCAGTACTTC; v_gene: TRBV6-1; j_gene: TRBJ2-7; d_gene: TRBD2; abundance: NA
CDR3aa: CASSFDSGRVYNEQFF; CDR3nt: TGTGCCAGCAGCTTCGACAGCGGGAGGGTCTACAATGAGCAGTTCTTC; v_gene: TRBV5-6; j_gene: TRBJ2-1; d_gene: TRBD2; abundance: few
CDR3aa: CASSPTGTTFGTGELFF; CDR3nt: TGTGCCAGCAGCCCTACCGGGACAACTTTTGGGACCGGGGAGCTGTTTTTT; v_gene: TRBV7-9; j_gene: TRBJ2-2; d_gene: NA; abundance: many